The 11 T cell receptor beta chains given below trace back to one sample, sequenced in a study of blood T cell repertoires in COVID-19. Only in-frame clones appear in the TCRdb table, and some are missing; sequencing was by immunoSEQ multiplex PCR. Of fewer than 200,000 clones in the sample, under 90% are singletons; the top ten hold about an eighth. Sequenced material: PBMCs or T cells enriched from blood (not recorded which). The source is a man aged 50 or older who had recovered from COVID-19.

The J gene is TRBJ1-5, the V gene TRBV19; 7 nucleotides agree with TRBD1. Germline values: CDR1 LNHDA, CDR2 SQIVND (reference sequence). The CDR3 length is 16 residues. Trimming at V came to 5 bases and at J to 6 bases, leaving 13 bases not matched to a gene. The CDR3 nucleotides read TGTGCCAGTAGTGGCCAGACAGGGAGTTACGGTCAGCCCCAGCATTTT. This codes for CASSGQTGSYGQPQHF.

The chain recombines TRBV15 with TRBJ1-1; 9 bases are a match to TRBD1. CDR1 and CDR2 from the germline V gene are LNHNV and YYDKDF (reference sequence). V shed 3 bases, J shed 8 bases, and the junction held 10 bases outside the gene matches. The CDR3 extends over 15 amino acids. CDR3 loop: CATSSPGTGKPEAFF. CDR3 coding DNA: TGTGCCACCAGCAGCCCCGGGACAGGGAAGCCGGAAGCTTTCTTT. Complete variable domain (other parts from reference TRBV15 and TRBJ1-1): DAMVIQNPRYQVTQFGKPVTLSCSQTLNHNVMYWYQQKSSQAPKLLFHYYDKDFNNEADTPDNFQSRRPNTSFCFLDIRSPGLGDTAMYLCATSSPGTGKPEAFFGQGTRLTVV.

The V and J genes are TRBV6-1 and TRBJ1-2, with TRBD1 matching over 7 bases. With V trimmed by 2 bases and J by 12 bases, 9 bases remained unmatched. The CDR3 has 13 residues. Germline lookup yields CDR1 MNHNS and CDR2 SASEGT. CDR3 sequence: CASSELGEGAHTF. The CDR3 coding sequence is TGTGCCAGCAGTGAACTGGGTGAGGGGGCGCACACCTTC.

The sample holds one count of this clone. This sequence joins TRBV28 and TRBJ2-7; 7 nucleotides align to TRBD1. The germline CDR1 and CDR2 sequences are MDHEN and SYDVKM. CDR3 length equals 16 residues. The J segment lost 3 bases and the V segment lost 10 bases, leaving 18 bases of the junction unmatched. The CDR3 sequence is CATMAPIRTGDYEQYF. In DNA form, the CDR3 reads TGTGCCACCATGGCCCCGATTCGGACAGGAGACTACGAGCAGTACTTC.

The chain links TRBV24-1 to TRBJ2-1; D possibly corresponds to TRBD2 (6 bases). This CDR3 has 12 amino acids. In germline, CDR1 is KGHDR, CDR2 SFDVKD. V was trimmed by 5 bases and J by 8 bases, leaving 9 bases between them. DNA of the CDR3: TGTGCCACCAGTGTACGCGGGGATGAGCAGTTCTTC. Protein: CATSVRGDEQFF.

This sequence joins TRBV28 and TRBJ2-7; 8 bases are shared with TRBD1. CDR1 and CDR2 from the germline V gene are MDHEN and SYDVKM. V lost 5 bases, J lost 2 bases, and 2 bases stayed unmatched. This CDR3 has 13 residues. CDR3 bases: TGTGCCAGCAGTCTGACAGGGGCCTACGAGCAGTACTTC. Protein sequence: CASSLTGAYEQYF.

This sequence joins TRBV21-1 and TRBJ1-4. TRBV21-1 is a known pseudogene. This CDR3 has 17 amino acids. CDR3 protein: CASSKASGPATNEKLFF. The CDR3 nucleotides are TGTGCCAGCAGCAAAGCAAGCGGACCTGCAACTAATGAAAAACTGTTTTTT.

The chain couples TRBV9 to TRBJ2-1, with 12 positions matching TRBD2. With 4 bases clipped from V and 10 bases from J, the junction kept 6 bases outside the gene matches. CDR1 SGDLS and CDR2 YYNGEE come from the germline V gene. The CDR3 contains 14 residues. The DNA for the CDR3 is TGTGCCAGCAGCCCTAGCGGGGGGGGTCAGGAGCAGTTCTTC. Translating gives CASSPSGGGQEQFF.

The gene calls are TRBV28 and TRBJ1-6, with D uncertain. CDR3 size: 17 residues. Germline V lookup: CDR1 MDHEN, CDR2 SYDVKM. Trimming stripped 4 bases from V and 6 bases from J, with 19 bases between. CDR3: CASSSTTGSRGNSPLHF. CDR3 DNA sequence: TGTGCCAGCAGTTCAACCACCGGGTCCCGAGGTAATTCACCCCTCCACTTT. Full variable domain (remainder filled in from reference TRBV28 and TRBJ1-6): DVKVTQSSRYLVKRTGEKVFLECVQDMDHENMFWYRQDPGLGLRLIYFSYDVKMKEKGDIPEGYSVSREKKERFSLILESASTNQTSMYLCASSSTTGSRGNSPLHFGNGTRLTVT.

This chain joins TRBV3-1 (or the pseudogene TRBV3-2) and TRBJ1-3, with a possible D match to TRBD1 (6 bases). CDR3 length: 14 residues. Germline values: CDR1 LGHDT, CDR2 YNNKEL (reference sequence). Trimming removed 9 bases at V and 2 bases at J, with 14 bases between. CDR3 residues: CASGIQGPGNTIYF. The CDR3 nucleotides read TGTGCCAGTGGAATACAGGGCCCTGGAAACACCATATATTTT.

The chain carries TRBV4-2 and TRBJ2-7; 8 nucleotides match TRBD2. The CDR3 has 16 amino acids. The ends lost 4 bases at V and 0 bases at J; junction bases unmatched: 8. CDR1 and CDR2 from the germline V gene are LGHNA and YNFKEQ. The CDR3 DNA is TGTGCCAGCAGCCCCTGGGGCGGGGGGCACTCCTACGAGCAGTACTTC. As protein: CASSPWGGGHSYEQYF.